These 3 T cell receptor beta chains came from one sample sequenced in a study of blood T cell repertoires in COVID-19. The protocol was immunoSEQ multiplex PCR, while the TCRdb copy is restricted to in-frame clones and leaves out a portion. The profile covers roughly 120,000 clones, with around nine tenths appearing a single time and roughly 4% taken by the ten largest. Sequencing was carried out using peripheral blood. The receptors shown here come from a man aged 40-49 years with acute or convalescent COVID-19.

V usage is TRBV19 and J usage is TRBJ1-3; 10 positions agree with TRBD1. V trimming: 8 bases; J trimming: 3 bases; junction bases outside the gene matches: 7. The CDR3 loop spans 15 amino acids. CDR1 is LNHDA, CDR2 SQIVND, per germline (reference sequence). The CDR3 loop reads CASGKTGGHGNTIYF. DNA of the CDR3: TGTGCCAGTGGAAAGACAGGGGGCCATGGAAACACCATATATTTT.

V gene TRBV4-1 combines with J gene TRBJ2-6, with TRBD1 matching over 7 bases. The CDR3 length is 15 residues. Germline V CDR1 and CDR2: MGHRA, YSYEKL. The V gene end was trimmed by 4 bases and the J gene end by 2 bases; junction bases not matched to a gene: 2. The CDR3 nucleotides read TGCGCCAGCAGCCCCACAGGGGCTGGGGCCAACGTCCTGACTTTC. Amino acid sequence: CASSPTGAGANVLTF.

This clone has just a few counts. The J gene is TRBJ2-2, the V gene TRBV3-1 (or the pseudogene TRBV3-2), with 10 bases matching TRBD2. This CDR3 region has 18 residues. Looked up from germline, CDR1 is LGHDT and CDR2 is YNNKEL (reference sequence). J was trimmed by 2 bases and V by 1 base; bases with no gene match: 7. The CDR3 loop is CASSQVLSSGGNTGELFF. DNA for the CDR3: TGTGCCAGCAGCCAAGTGCTATCTAGCGGGGGAAACACCGGGGAGCTGTTTTTT.